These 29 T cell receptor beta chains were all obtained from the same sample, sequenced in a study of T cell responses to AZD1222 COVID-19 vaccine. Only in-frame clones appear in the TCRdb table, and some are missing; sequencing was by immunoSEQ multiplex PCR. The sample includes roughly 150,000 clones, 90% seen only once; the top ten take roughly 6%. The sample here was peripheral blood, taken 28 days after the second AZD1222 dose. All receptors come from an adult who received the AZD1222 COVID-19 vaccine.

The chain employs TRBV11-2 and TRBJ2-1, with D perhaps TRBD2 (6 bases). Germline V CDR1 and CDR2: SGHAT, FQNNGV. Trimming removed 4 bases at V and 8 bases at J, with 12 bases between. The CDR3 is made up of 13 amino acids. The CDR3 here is CASSSAGLDEQFF. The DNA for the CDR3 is TGTGCCAGCAGCTCGGCGGGGCTGGATGAGCAGTTCTTC.

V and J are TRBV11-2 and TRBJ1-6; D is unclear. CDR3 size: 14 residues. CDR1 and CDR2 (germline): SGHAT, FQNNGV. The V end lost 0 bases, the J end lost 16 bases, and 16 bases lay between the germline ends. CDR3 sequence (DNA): TGTGCCAGCAGCTTAGATCCTCCGCCGGCCGAACTCCACTTT. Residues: CASSLDPPPAELHF.

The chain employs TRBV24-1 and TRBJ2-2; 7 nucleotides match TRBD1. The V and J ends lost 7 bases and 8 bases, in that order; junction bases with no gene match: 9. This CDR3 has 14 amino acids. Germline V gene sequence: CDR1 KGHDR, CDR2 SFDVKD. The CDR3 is CATRRQGIRGELFF. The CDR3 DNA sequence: TGTGCCACCAGAAGACAGGGCATTCGGGGGGAGCTGTTTTTT.

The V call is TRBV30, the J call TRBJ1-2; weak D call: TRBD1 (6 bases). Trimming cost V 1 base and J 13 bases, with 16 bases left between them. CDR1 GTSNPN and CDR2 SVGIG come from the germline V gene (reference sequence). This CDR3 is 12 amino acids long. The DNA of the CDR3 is TGTGCCTGGAGTGGGGCCGGGGGCTTTAGCACCTTC. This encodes CAWSGAGGFSTF.

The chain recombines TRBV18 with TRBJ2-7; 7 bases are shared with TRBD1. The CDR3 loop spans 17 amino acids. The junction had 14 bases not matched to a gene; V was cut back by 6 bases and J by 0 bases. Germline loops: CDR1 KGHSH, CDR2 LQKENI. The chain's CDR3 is CASSPSLGTVGSYEQYF. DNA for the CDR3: TGTGCCAGCTCCCCCTCACTCGGGACAGTCGGCTCCTACGAGCAGTACTTC.

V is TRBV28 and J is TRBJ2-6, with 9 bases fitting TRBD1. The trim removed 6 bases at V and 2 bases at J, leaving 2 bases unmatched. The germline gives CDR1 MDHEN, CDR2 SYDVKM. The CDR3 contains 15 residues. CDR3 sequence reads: CASSRQGAGANVLTF. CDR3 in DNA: TGTGCCAGCAGCAGACAGGGGGCTGGGGCCAACGTCCTGACTTTC.

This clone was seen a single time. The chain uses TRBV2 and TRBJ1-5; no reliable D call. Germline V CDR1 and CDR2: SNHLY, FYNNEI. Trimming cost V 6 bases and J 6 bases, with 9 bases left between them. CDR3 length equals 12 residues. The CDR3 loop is CASRESFQPQHF. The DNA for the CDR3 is TGTGCCAGCAGAGAAAGTTTTCAGCCCCAGCATTTT.

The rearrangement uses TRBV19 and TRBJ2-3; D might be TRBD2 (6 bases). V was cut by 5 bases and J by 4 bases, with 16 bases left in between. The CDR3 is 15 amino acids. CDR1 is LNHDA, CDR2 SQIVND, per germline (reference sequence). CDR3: CASSPRRDFSDTQYF. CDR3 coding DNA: TGTGCCAGTAGTCCCAGGCGGGACTTTTCAGATACGCAGTATTTT.

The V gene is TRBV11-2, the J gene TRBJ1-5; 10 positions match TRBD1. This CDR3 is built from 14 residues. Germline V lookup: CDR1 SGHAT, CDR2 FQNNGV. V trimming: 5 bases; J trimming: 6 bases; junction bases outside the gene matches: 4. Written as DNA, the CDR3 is TGTGCCAGCAGCACGGGGACAGGGGCTCAGCCCCAGCATTTT. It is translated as CASSTGTGAQPQHF.

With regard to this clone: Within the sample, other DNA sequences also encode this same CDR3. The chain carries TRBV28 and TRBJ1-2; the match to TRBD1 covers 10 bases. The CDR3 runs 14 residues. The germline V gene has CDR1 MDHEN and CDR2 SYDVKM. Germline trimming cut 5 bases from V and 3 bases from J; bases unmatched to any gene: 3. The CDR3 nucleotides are TGTGCCAGCAGTAATGGACAGGGGGACTATGGCTACACCTTC. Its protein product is CASSNGQGDYGYTF.

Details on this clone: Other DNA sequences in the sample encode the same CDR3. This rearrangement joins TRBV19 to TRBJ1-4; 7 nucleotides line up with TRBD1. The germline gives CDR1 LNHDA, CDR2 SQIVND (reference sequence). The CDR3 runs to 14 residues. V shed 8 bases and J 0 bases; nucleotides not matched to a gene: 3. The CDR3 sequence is CASGGGATNEKLFF. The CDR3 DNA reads TGTGCCAGTGGAGGGGGCGCAACTAATGAAAAACTGTTTTTT.

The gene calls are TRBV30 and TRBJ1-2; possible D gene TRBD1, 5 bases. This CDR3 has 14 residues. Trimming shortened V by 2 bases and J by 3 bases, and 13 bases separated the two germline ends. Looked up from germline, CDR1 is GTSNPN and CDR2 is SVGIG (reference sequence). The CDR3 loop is CAWSRRDGYYGYTF. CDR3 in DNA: TGTGCCTGGAGTCGCCGGGACGGTTACTATGGCTACACCTTC.

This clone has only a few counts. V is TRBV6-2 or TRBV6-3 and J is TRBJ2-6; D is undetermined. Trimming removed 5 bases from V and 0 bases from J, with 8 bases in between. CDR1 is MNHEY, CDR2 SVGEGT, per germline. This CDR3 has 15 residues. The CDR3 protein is CASSPSDSGANVLTF. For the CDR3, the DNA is TGTGCCAGCAGTCCCTCTGACTCTGGGGCCAACGTCCTGACTTTC.

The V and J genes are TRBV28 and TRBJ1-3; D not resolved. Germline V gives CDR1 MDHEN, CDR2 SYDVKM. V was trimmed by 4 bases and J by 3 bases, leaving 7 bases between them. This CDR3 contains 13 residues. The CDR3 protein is CASSSAVGNTIYF. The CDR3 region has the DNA TGTGCCAGCAGTTCGGCCGTTGGAAACACCATATATTTT.

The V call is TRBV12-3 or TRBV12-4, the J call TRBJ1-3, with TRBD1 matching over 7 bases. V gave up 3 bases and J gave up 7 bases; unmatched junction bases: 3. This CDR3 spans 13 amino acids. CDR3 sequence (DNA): TGTGCCAGCAGTTTGGGGACAGCCAACACCATATATTTT. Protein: CASSLGTANTIYF.

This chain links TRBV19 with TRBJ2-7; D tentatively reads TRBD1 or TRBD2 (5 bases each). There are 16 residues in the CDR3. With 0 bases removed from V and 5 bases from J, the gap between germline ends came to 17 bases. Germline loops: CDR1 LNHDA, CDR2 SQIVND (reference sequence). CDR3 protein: CASSIDRGGSNHEQYF. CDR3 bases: TGTGCCAGTAGTATAGATAGGGGTGGGAGTAACCACGAGCAGTACTTC.

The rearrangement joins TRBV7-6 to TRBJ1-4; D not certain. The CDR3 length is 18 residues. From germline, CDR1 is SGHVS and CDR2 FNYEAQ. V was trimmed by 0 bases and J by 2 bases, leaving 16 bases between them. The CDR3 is CASSLAAAALGTNEKLFF. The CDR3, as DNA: TGTGCCAGCAGCTTAGCGGCGGCAGCTCTGGGTACTAATGAAAAACTGTTTTTT.

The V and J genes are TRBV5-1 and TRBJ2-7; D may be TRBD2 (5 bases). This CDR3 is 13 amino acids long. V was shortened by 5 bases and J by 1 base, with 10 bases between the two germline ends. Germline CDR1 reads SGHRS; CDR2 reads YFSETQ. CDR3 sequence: CASSWEPSYEQYF. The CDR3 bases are TGCGCCAGCAGTTGGGAGCCGTCCTACGAGCAGTACTTC.

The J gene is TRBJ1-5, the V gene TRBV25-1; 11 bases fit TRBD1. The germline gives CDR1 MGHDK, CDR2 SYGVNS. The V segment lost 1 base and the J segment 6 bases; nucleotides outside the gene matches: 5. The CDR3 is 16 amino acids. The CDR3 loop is CASSESVGQGVQPQHF. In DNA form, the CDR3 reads TGTGCCAGCAGTGAATCCGTGGGACAGGGGGTTCAGCCCCAGCATTTT.

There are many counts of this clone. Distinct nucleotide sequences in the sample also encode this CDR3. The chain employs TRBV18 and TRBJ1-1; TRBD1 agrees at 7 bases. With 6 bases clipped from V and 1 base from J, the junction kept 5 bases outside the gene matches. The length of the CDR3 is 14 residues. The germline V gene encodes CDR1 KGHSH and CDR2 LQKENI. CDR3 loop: CASSPTGRNTEAFF. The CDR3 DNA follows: TGTGCCAGCTCCCCGACAGGGAGGAACACTGAAGCTTTCTTT.

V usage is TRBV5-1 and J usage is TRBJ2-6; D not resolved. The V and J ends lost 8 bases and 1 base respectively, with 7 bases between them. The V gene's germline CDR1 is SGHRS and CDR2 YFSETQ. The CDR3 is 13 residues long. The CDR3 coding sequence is TGCGCCAGTACAGCTTCTGGGGCCAACGTCCTGACTTTC. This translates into CASTASGANVLTF.

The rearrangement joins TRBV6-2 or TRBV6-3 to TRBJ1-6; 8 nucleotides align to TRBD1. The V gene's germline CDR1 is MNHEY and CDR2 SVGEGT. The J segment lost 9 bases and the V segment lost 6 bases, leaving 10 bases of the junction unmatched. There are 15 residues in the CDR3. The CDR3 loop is CASSPKTGDRSPLHF. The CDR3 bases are TGTGCCAGCAGCCCTAAGACAGGGGATCGTTCACCCCTCCACTTT.

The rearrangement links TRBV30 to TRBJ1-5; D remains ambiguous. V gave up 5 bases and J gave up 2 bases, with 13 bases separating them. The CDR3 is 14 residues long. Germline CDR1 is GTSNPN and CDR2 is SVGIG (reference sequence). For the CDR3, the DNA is TGTGCCTGGGGGTTGGGCGATCGCAATCAGCCCCAGCATTTT. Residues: CAWGLGDRNQPQHF.

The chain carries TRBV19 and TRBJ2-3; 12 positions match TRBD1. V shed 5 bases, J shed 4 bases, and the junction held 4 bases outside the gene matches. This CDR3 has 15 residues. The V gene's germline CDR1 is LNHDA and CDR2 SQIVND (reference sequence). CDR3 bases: TGTGCCAGTAGTCCTGGGACAGGGGGCGCAGATACGCAGTATTTT. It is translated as CASSPGTGGADTQYF.

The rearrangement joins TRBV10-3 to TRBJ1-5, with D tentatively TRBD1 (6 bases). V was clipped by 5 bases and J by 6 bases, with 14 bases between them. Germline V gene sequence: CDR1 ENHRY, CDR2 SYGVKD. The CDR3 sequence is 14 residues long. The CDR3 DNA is TGTGCCATCAGTAACAGGGAGTGGGTTCAGCCCCAGCATTTT. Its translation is CAISNREWVQPQHF.

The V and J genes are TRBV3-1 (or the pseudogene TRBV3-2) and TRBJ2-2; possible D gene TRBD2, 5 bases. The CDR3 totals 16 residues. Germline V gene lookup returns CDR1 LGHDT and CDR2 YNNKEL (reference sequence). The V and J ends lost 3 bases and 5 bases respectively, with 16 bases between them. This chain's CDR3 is CASSHRQPSGTGELFF. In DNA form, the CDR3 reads TGTGCCAGCAGCCATCGGCAGCCCTCGGGGACCGGGGAGCTGTTTTTT.

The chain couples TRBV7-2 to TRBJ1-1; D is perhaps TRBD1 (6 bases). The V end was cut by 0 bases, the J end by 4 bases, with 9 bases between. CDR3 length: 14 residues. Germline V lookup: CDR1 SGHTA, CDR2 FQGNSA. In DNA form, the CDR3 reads TGTGCCAGCAGCTTAGCGCTAGGGGGCACTGAAGCTTTCTTT. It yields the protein CASSLALGGTEAFF.

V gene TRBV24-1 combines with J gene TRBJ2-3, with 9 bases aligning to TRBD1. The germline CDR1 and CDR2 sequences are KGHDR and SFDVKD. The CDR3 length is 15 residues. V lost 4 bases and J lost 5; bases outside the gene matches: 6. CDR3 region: CATSELGQGGDTQYF. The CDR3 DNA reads TGTGCCACCAGTGAGCTGGGACAGGGAGGAGATACGCAGTATTTT.

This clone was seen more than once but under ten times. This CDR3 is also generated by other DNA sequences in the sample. CDR3: CASSSTGEPNQPQHF. The DNA of the CDR3 is TGCGCCAGCAGCTCGACAGGGGAGCCCAATCAGCCCCAGCATTTT. The gene calls are TRBV5-1 and TRBJ1-5; TRBD1 matches at 8 bases. This CDR3 spans 15 amino acids. Per the germline V gene, CDR1 is SGHRS and CDR2 is YFSETQ. V was clipped by 3 bases and J by 3 bases; unmatched bases: 5.